The 32 T cell receptor beta chains below all came from one sample that was sequenced in a study of shared clonotypes between healthy human individuals. Profiling relied on immunoSEQ multiplex PCR, and the TCRdb table lists in-frame clones only, not all of them. The data contain about 670,000 clones, about three quarters of them singletons. What was sequenced was memory CD4+ T cells sorted from blood. Described subset: CD45RA-negative fraction. The receptor source for this set is a woman between 25 and 40 years old in good health.

The chain links TRBV28 to TRBJ1-5, with 8 bases lining up with TRBD1. The CDR3 is 14 amino acids. CDR1 is MDHEN, CDR2 SYDVKM, per germline. V lost 7 bases and J lost 6; bases outside the gene matches: 8. The CDR3 loop is CASNSGGTRQPQHF. DNA for the CDR3: TGTGCCAGCAATTCAGGGGGCACACGTCAGCCCCAGCATTTT.

The chain couples TRBV28 to TRBJ2-3; TRBD1 is a possible D gene (5 bases). This CDR3 is built from 16 residues. The V gene lost 3 bases and the J gene lost 4 bases, with 17 bases spanning the gap. Germline CDR1 is MDHEN and CDR2 is SYDVKM. This CDR3 is CASSLVGAGSADTQYF. The CDR3 region has the DNA TGTGCCAGCAGTTTGGTAGGGGCAGGGTCCGCAGATACGCAGTATTTT.

This chain joins TRBV27 and TRBJ2-7; TRBD2 agrees at 7 bases. V lost 6 bases, J lost 2 bases, and 4 bases stayed unmatched. The CDR3 extends over 13 amino acids. CDR1 and CDR2 from the germline V gene are MNHEY and SMNVEV (reference sequence). The CDR3 sequence: CASSPAGAYEQYF. CDR3 nucleotides: TGTGCCAGCAGCCCCGCGGGGGCCTACGAGCAGTACTTC.

This clone has just one count. V is TRBV29-1 and J is TRBJ1-3, with a tentative D call TRBD1 (5 bases). Trimming stripped 7 bases from V and 0 bases from J, with 7 bases between. CDR3 size: 12 residues. Per germline, CDR1 SQVTM and CDR2 ANQGSEA. Here the CDR3 reads CSAGSSGNTIYF. As DNA, the CDR3 is TGCAGCGCAGGGAGCTCTGGAAACACCATATATTTT.

This clone was detected only once. The J gene is TRBJ1-1, the V gene TRBV27; D call uncertain. This CDR3 contains 14 residues. The V end was cut by 2 bases, the J end by 4 bases, with 11 bases between. The germline CDR1 and CDR2 sequences are MNHEY and SMNVEV (reference sequence). CDR3 DNA sequence: TGTGCCAGCAGTTTACACAGAGTCGCCACTGAAGCTTTCTTT. Residues: CASSLHRVATEAFF.

This chain links TRBV11-1 with TRBJ2-3; 12 bases line up with TRBD2. The CDR3 contains 16 residues. Per germline, CDR1 SGHAT and CDR2 FQDESV (reference sequence). V was clipped by 5 bases and J by 4 bases; unmatched bases: 7. CDR3 coding DNA: TGTGCCAGCAGCAAGACTAGCGGGAGTGCAGCAGATACGCAGTATTTT. Its protein product is CASSKTSGSAADTQYF.

The CDR3 DNA follows: TGTGCCAGCAGCTATTATGGGGAAAAACTGTTTTTT. Its translation: CASSYYGEKLFF. The chain links TRBV7-2 to TRBJ1-4; D remains unclear. This CDR3 contains 12 residues. With 4 bases removed from V and 8 bases from J, the gap between germline ends came to 8 bases. CDR1 is SGHTA and CDR2 is FQGNSA in the germline V gene.

The gene calls are TRBV19 and TRBJ2-7; maybe TRBD2 (6 bases). The CDR3 is 13 residues long. V was pared by 8 bases and J by 4 bases, with 15 bases between. Germline CDR1 reads LNHDA; CDR2 reads SQIVND (reference sequence). The CDR3 sequence is CASYRREGYEQYF. As DNA, the CDR3 is TGTGCCAGTTATAGGAGGGAAGGGTACGAGCAGTACTTC.

This clone was seen many times. In the same sample, other DNA sequences code for this CDR3. V usage is TRBV5-4 and J usage is TRBJ2-7, with 13 bases that match TRBD2. CDR3 length equals 15 residues. Germline CDR1 and CDR2: SGHNT and YYREEE (reference sequence). With V trimmed by 4 bases and J by 3 bases, 4 bases remained unmatched. CDR3 in DNA: TGTGCCAGCAGCCCGGGGACTAGCGGGGTCTACGAGCAGTACTTC. It yields the protein CASSPGTSGVYEQYF. Based on the CDR3 plus reference TRBV5-4 and TRBJ2-7, the full variable domain is ETGVTQSPTHLIKTRGQQVTLRCSSQSGHNTVSWYQQALGQGPQFIFQYYREEENGRGNFPPRFSGLQFPNYSSELNVNALELDDSALYLCASSPGTSGVYEQYFGPGTRLTVT.

The rearrangement joins TRBV19 to TRBJ2-1; D may be TRBD1 (6 bases). This CDR3 has 16 residues. CDR1 is LNHDA, CDR2 SQIVND, per germline (reference sequence). V shed 3 bases and J shed 4 bases, with 16 bases lying between them. CDR3 loop: CASSISRGVPYNEQFF. CDR3 coding DNA: TGTGCCAGTAGTATTTCCAGGGGTGTCCCTTACAATGAGCAGTTCTTC. The full variable domain, with the rest looked up from reference TRBV19 and TRBJ2-1, is DGGITQSPKYLFRKEGQNVTLSCEQNLNHDAMYWYRQDPGQGLRLIYYSQIVNDFQKGDIAEGYSVSREKKESFPLTVTSAQKNPTAFYLCASSISRGVPYNEQFFGPGTRLTVL.

The genes are TRBV2 and TRBJ2-7, with D possibly matching TRBD2 (5 bases). The germline V gene encodes CDR1 SNHLY and CDR2 FYNNEI. This CDR3 is built from 12 residues. V was pared by 6 bases and J by 4 bases, with 10 bases between. The CDR3 sequence is CASRPSLYEQYF. CDR3 in DNA: TGTGCCAGCAGACCTAGCTTATACGAGCAGTACTTC.

There are many counts of this clone. The chain is built from TRBV2 and TRBJ2-2, with TRBD2 identical over 8 bases. Losses at the gene ends were 6 bases for V and 1 base for J; bases not matched to a gene: 4. The germline V gene has CDR1 SNHLY and CDR2 FYNNEI. This CDR3 comprises 15 residues. CDR3 protein: CASRSTSGNTGELFF. DNA for the CDR3: TGTGCCAGCAGATCTACTAGCGGGAACACCGGGGAGCTGTTTTTT.

Many counts were recorded for this clone. This chain joins TRBV18 and TRBJ1-2; 9 nucleotides line up with TRBD1. V was pared by 4 bases and J by 3 bases, with 9 bases of the junction left unmatched. The CDR3 length is 16 residues. In germline, CDR1 is KGHSH, CDR2 LQKENI. The CDR3 protein is CASSRSNRGLDYGYTF. The DNA of the CDR3 is TGTGCCAGCTCACGATCCAACAGGGGGCTCGACTATGGCTACACCTTC. Full variable domain (outside the CDR3, taken from reference TRBV18 and TRBJ1-2): NAGVMQNPRHLVRRRGQEARLRCSPMKGHSHVYWYRQLPEEGLKFMVYLQKENIIDESGMPKERFSAEFPKEGPSILRIQQVVRGDSAAYFCASSRSNRGLDYGYTFGSGTRLTVV.

This chain joins TRBV18 and TRBJ2-7; D may be TRBD2 (6 bases). V lost 0 bases, J lost 0 bases, and 12 bases lay in between. The germline V gene has CDR1 KGHSH and CDR2 LQKENI. This CDR3 region has 16 residues. The CDR3 reads CASSPPERAVSYEQYF. The CDR3 coding sequence is TGTGCCAGCTCACCACCGGAGCGGGCTGTCTCCTACGAGCAGTACTTC.

The V and J genes are TRBV7-2 and TRBJ2-5; D is unresolved. CDR1 SGHTA and CDR2 FQGNSA come from the germline V gene. This CDR3 is built from 13 residues. The V gene lost 4 bases and the J gene lost 5 bases, with 11 bases spanning the gap. The CDR3 coding sequence is TGTGCCAGCAGCTCGTATTCAGACGAGACCCAGTACTTC. It codes for CASSSYSDETQYF.

The chain has TRBV27 and TRBJ2-7, with D hard to call. CDR3 length: 15 residues. Trimming took off 6 bases at V and 2 bases at J, with 17 bases between the two ends. Per germline, CDR1 MNHEY and CDR2 SMNVEV (reference sequence). CDR3 sequence (DNA): TGTGCCAGCAGCCCCTTCCCCGGGCCCCCCTACGAGCAGTACTTC. Its translation: CASSPFPGPPYEQYF.

As concerns this clone: In the same sample, other DNA sequences code for this CDR3. J is TRBJ2-5 and V is TRBV5-1; D uncertain. There are 13 residues in the CDR3. Germline loops: CDR1 SGHRS, CDR2 YFSETQ. Trimming shortened V by 0 bases and J by 0 bases, and 3 bases separated the two germline ends. The CDR3 DNA follows: TGCGCCAGCAGCTTGGCCTACCAAGAGACCCAGTACTTC. This codes for CASSLAYQETQYF.

About this clone: The sample contains more than one DNA sequence encoding this CDR3. V is TRBV29-1 and J is TRBJ1-5, with 7 bases aligning to TRBD1. Trimming cost V 4 bases and J 1 base; bases outside gene matches: 4. The V gene's germline CDR1 is SQVTM and CDR2 ANQGSEA. The CDR3 runs 14 residues. CDR3 region: CSVASGGSNQPQHF. The CDR3 DNA follows: TGCAGCGTTGCTTCAGGGGGAAGCAATCAGCCCCAGCATTTT.

The V gene is TRBV11-2, the J gene TRBJ2-7; D tentatively reads TRBD1 or TRBD2 (6 bases each). The germline CDR1 and CDR2 sequences are SGHAT and FQNNGV. The V and J ends lost 5 bases and 4 bases respectively, with 24 bases between them. This CDR3 region has 17 residues. Here the CDR3 DNA reads TGTGCCAGCAGCCCACGTGGTTTAGGGGGGAGAGCGTACGAGCAGTACTTC. Translated: CASSPRGLGGRAYEQYF.

V gene TRBV30 combines with J gene TRBJ2-5; a possible D gene is TRBD1 (6 bases). The germline V gene encodes CDR1 GTSNPN and CDR2 SVGIG (reference sequence). The V end was cut by 2 bases, the J end by 3 bases, with 7 bases between. The CDR3 contains 12 residues. The CDR3 protein is CAWSRTEETQYF. The CDR3 DNA sequence: TGTGCCTGGAGTCGGACAGAAGAGACCCAGTACTTC.

This clone occurred once. The genes are TRBV23-1 and TRBJ1-5; D may be TRBD1 (5 bases). TRBV23-1 is sorted into the ORF group, with uncertain function. CDR3 length: 14 residues. V shed 6 bases and J shed 6 bases, with 15 bases lying between them. The CDR3 loop reads CASRGQGLGQPQHF. The CDR3 bases are TGCGCCAGCAGAGGACAAGGGTTGGGTCAGCCCCAGCATTTT.

In its sample, this clone was seen a few times. The rearrangement joins TRBV20-1 to TRBJ2-7; no definite D call. CDR3 length equals 11 residues. The V end lost 7 bases, the J end lost 2 bases, and 9 bases lay between the germline ends. Germline V gives CDR1 DFQATT, CDR2 SNEGSKA (reference sequence). The CDR3 here is CSVDTTYEQYF. The CDR3 coding sequence is TGCAGTGTCGACACGACCTACGAGCAGTACTTC.

The rearrangement links TRBV6-5 to TRBJ2-5; possible D gene TRBD1, 6 bases. Germline CDR1 and CDR2: MNHEY and SVGAGI. CDR3 length equals 14 residues. Trimming took 4 bases from V and 6 from J, leaving 15 bases between them. The CDR3 DNA reads as TGTGCCAGCAGTTTAGGGGTTCAGGGGCAGACCCAGTACTTC. Its translation: CASSLGVQGQTQYF.

This clone occurred a few times. The chain is built from TRBV4-1 and TRBJ1-1; possible D gene TRBD1, 6 bases. The germline gives CDR1 MGHRA, CDR2 YSYEKL. The germline V and J ends were trimmed by 4 bases and 0 bases, with 15 bases remaining between them. CDR3 length: 16 amino acids. The CDR3: CASSPRTVRLNTEAFF. For the CDR3, the DNA is TGCGCCAGCAGCCCCCGGACAGTAAGACTGAACACTGAAGCTTTCTTT.

This clone was observed a single time. The V call is TRBV2, the J call TRBJ1-4; a weak D match, TRBD1 (5 bases). This CDR3 spans 14 amino acids. The germline CDR1 and CDR2 sequences are SNHLY and FYNNEI. V was pared by 5 bases and J by 5 bases, with 12 bases between. CDR3 region: CASSMTEGNEKLFF. DNA of the CDR3: TGTGCCAGCAGTATGACAGAGGGAAATGAAAAACTGTTTTTT.

V usage is TRBV27 and J usage is TRBJ1-4, with D uncertain. The germline V gene has CDR1 MNHEY and CDR2 SMNVEV (reference sequence). V was trimmed by 6 bases and J by 1 base, leaving 15 bases between them. This CDR3 has 16 amino acids. CDR3 residues: CASRESGLGTNEKLFF. Here the CDR3 DNA reads TGTGCCAGCAGGGAAAGTGGGTTGGGAACTAATGAAAAACTGTTTTTT.

This clone was picked up a small number of times. The chain links TRBV10-1 to TRBJ2-1; 9 bases agree with TRBD1. This CDR3 comprises 16 residues. Germline V gene data show CDR1 as WNHNN and CDR2 as SYGVQD (reference sequence). The J segment lost 7 bases and the V segment lost 0 bases, leaving 7 bases of the junction unmatched. The CDR3 DNA reads as TGCGCCAGCAGTGAGTCGAGTCTCGGGACAGGGAATGAGCAGTTCTTC. Protein product: CASSESSLGTGNEQFF.

This chain links TRBV19 with TRBJ2-1, with TRBD2 matching 13 bases. Germline CDR1 LNHDA, CDR2 SQIVND (reference sequence). The CDR3 runs to 16 residues. The junction had 12 bases not matched to a gene; V was cut back by 7 bases and J by 9 bases. CDR3 loop: CASTHSRTSGSSEQFF. In DNA, the CDR3 is TGTGCCAGTACCCATTCCCGGACTAGCGGGAGTTCTGAGCAGTTCTTC.

The chain recombines TRBV2 with TRBJ2-1, with 7 bases lining up with TRBD2. The CDR3 extends over 15 amino acids. V was clipped by 4 bases and J by 4 bases; unmatched bases: 7. Germline assignment: CDR1 SNHLY and CDR2 FYNNEI. CDR3 residues: CASSAVPGGYNEQFF. The CDR3 DNA is TGTGCCAGCAGTGCCGTTCCGGGGGGATACAATGAGCAGTTCTTC.

The chain is built from TRBV19 and TRBJ2-7; TRBD1 aligns across 9 bases. Germline lookup yields CDR1 LNHDA and CDR2 SQIVND (reference sequence). V lost 5 bases to trimming and J lost 5 bases; unmatched junction nucleotides: 10. The CDR3 length is 15 residues. As DNA, the CDR3 is TGTGCCAGTAGTCCCGTTCCGGGACAGGGTGACGAGCAGTACTTC. This translates into CASSPVPGQGDEQYF.

This sequence joins TRBV5-1 and TRBJ2-7; 10 bases are shared with TRBD2. Per the germline V gene, CDR1 is SGHRS and CDR2 is YFSETQ. Trimming removed 4 bases from V and 6 bases from J; junction bases left unmatched: 7. The CDR3 extends over 14 amino acids. The CDR3 spells CASSRLAGESEQYF. CDR3 nucleotide sequence: TGCGCCAGCAGCCGGCTAGCGGGAGAATCCGAGCAGTACTTC.

The J gene is TRBJ2-4, the V gene TRBV7-9; a weak D match, TRBD2 (5 bases). Trimming cost V 5 bases and J 0 bases, with 17 bases left between them. CDR3 length: 17 amino acids. The germline V gene encodes CDR1 SEHNR and CDR2 FQNEAQ (reference sequence). The CDR3: CASSPPTSSLAKNIQYF. The CDR3 DNA follows: TGTGCCAGCAGCCCACCCACTAGTTCACTAGCCAAAAACATTCAGTACTTC.